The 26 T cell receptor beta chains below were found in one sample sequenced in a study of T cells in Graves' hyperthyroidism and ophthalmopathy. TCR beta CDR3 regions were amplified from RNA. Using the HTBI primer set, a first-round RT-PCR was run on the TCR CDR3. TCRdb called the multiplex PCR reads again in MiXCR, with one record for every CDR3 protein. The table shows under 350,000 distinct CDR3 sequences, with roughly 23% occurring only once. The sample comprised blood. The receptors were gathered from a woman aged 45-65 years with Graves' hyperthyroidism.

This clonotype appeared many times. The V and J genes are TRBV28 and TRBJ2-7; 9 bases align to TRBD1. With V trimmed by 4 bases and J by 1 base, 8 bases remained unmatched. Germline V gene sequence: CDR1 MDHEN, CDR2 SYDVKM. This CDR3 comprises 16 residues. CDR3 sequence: CASSYPPGQGSYEQYF. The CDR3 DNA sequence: TGTGCCAGCAGTTATCCCCCGGGACAGGGTTCCTACGAGCAGTACTTC.

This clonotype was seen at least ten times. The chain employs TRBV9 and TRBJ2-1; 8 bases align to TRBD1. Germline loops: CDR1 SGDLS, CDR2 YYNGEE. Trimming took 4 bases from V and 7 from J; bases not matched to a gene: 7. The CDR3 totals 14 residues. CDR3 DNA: TGTGCCAGCAGCTCCCGAGACAGGGGTAATGAGCAGTTCTTC. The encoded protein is CASSSRDRGNEQFF. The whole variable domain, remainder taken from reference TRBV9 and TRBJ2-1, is DSGVTQTPKHLITATGQRVTLRCSPRSGDLSVYWYQQSLDQGLQFLIQYYNGEERAKGNILERFSAQQFPDLHSELNLSSLELGDSALYFCASSSRDRGNEQFFGPGTRLTVL.

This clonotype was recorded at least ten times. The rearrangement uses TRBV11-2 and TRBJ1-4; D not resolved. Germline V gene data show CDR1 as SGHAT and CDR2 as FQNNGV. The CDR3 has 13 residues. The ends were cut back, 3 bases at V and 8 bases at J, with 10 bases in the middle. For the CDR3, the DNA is TGTGCCAGCAGCTTCAGAAGAGGGGAAAAACTGTTTTTT. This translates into CASSFRRGEKLFF.

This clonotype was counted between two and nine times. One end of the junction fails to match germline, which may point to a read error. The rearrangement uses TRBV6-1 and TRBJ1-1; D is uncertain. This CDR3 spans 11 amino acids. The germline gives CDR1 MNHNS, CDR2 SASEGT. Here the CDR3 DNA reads TGTGCCAGCAGCAATTGGAGGGAGTCGGTCTTT. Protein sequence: CASSNWRESVF.

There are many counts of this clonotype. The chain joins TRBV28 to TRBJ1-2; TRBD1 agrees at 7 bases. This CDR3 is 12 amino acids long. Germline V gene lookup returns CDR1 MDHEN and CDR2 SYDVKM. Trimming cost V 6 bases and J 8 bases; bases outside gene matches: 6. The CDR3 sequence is CASRSGGEGYTF. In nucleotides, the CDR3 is TGTGCCAGCAGGTCAGGGGGGGAGGGCTACACCTTC.

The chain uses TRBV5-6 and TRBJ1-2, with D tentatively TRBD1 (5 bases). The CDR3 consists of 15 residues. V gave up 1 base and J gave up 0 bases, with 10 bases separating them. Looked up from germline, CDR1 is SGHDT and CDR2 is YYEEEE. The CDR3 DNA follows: TGTGCCAGCAGCTTGACAAGGGGAACTAACTATGGCTACACCTTC. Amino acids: CASSLTRGTNYGYTF.

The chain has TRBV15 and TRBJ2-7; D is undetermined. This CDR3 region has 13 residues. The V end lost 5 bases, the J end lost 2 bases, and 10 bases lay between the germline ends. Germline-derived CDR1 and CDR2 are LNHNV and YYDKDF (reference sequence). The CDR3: CATSPRQTYEQYF. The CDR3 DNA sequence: TGTGCCACCAGCCCGCGACAAACCTACGAGCAGTACTTC.

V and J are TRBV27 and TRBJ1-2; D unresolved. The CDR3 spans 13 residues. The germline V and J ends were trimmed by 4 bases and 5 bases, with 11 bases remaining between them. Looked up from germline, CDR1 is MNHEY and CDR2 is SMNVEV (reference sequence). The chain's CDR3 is CASSSDPTYGYTF. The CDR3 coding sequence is TGTGCCAGCAGTTCGGATCCTACTTATGGCTACACCTTC.

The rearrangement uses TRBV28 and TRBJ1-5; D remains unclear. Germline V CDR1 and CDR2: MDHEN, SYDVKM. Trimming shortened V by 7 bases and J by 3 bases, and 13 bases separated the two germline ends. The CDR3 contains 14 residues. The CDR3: CASTTVRFNQPQHF. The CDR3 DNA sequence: TGTGCCAGCACTACGGTTCGATTCAATCAGCCCCAGCATTTT.

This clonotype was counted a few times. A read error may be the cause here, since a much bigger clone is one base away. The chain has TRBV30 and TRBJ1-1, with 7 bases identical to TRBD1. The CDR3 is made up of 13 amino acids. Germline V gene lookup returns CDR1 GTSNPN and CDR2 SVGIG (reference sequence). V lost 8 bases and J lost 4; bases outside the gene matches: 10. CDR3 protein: CATRQGLPTEAFF. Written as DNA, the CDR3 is TGTGCCACTCGACAGGGTTTGCCCACTGAAGCTTTCTTT.

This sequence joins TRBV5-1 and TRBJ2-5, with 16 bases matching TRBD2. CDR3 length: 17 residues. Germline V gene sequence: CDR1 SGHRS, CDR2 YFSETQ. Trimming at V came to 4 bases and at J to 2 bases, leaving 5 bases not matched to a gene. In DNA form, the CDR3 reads TGCGCCAGCAGCCCTCCGGGACTAGCGGGGGGGCAAGAGACCCAGTACTTC. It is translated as CASSPPGLAGGQETQYF. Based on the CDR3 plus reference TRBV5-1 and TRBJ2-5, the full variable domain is KAGVTQTPRYLIKTRGQQVTLSCSPISGHRSVSWYQQTPGQGLQFLFEYFSETQRNKGNFPGRFSGRQFSNSRSEMNVSTLELGDSALYLCASSPPGLAGGQETQYFGPGTRLLVL.

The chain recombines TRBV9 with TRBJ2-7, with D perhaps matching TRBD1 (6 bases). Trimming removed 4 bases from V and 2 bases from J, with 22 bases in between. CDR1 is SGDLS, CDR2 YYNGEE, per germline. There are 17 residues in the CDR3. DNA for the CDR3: TGTGCCAGCAGCATGAGGCCGGCCATTACAGGGACCTACGAGCAGTACTTC. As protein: CASSMRPAITGTYEQYF.

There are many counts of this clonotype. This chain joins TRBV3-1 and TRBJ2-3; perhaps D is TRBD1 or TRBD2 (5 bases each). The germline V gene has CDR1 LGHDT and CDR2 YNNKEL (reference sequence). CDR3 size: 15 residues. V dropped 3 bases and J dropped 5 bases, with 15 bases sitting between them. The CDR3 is CASSQGPGPGDTQYF. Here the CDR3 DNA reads TGTGCCAGCAGCCAGGGCCCGGGGCCGGGAGATACGCAGTATTTT.

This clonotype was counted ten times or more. The DNA of the CDR3 is TGTGCCAGCAGTTTAGCAGGCCAGCATTTT. It specifies CASSLAGQHF. The rearrangement joins TRBV28 to TRBJ1-5; no clear D. The germline gives CDR1 MDHEN, CDR2 SYDVKM. This CDR3 is 10 amino acids long. Trimming pared 2 bases from V and 12 bases from J, leaving 5 bases between.

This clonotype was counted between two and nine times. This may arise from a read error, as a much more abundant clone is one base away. The chain's CDR3 is CASSLTSGPTDTQYF. The DNA for the CDR3 is TGTGCCAGCAGCTTGACTAGCGGACCCACAGATACGCAGTATTTT. The V gene is TRBV11-3, the J gene TRBJ2-3, with 9 bases lining up with TRBD2. This CDR3 has 15 amino acids. The germline CDR1 and CDR2 sequences are SGHNT and YENEEA. V lost 3 bases and J lost 2; bases outside the gene matches: 3.

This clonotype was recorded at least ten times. CDR3 nucleotide sequence: TGTGCCAGCAGCCCCCGAGATGGGACCCAGTACTTC. This encodes CASSPRDGTQYF. This rearrangement joins TRBV7-6 to TRBJ2-5; D ambiguous. This CDR3 has 12 amino acids. The germline CDR1 and CDR2 sequences are SGHVS and FNYEAQ. Trimming stripped 5 bases from V and 7 bases from J, with 11 bases between.

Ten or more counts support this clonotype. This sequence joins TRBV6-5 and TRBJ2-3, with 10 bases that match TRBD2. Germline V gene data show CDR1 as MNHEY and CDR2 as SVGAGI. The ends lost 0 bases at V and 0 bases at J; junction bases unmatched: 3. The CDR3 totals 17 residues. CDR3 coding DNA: TGTGCCAGCAGTTACTCGGGGACTAGCGCTAGCACAGATACGCAGTATTTT. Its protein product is CASSYSGTSASTDTQYF.

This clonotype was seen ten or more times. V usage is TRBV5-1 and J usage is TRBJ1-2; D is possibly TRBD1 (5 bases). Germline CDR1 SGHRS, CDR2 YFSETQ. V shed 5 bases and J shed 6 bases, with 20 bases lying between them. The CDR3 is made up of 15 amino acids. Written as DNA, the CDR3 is TGCGCCAGCAGTGGTTTAGGGGCGCGGGCGGATGGCTACACCTTC. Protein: CASSGLGARADGYTF.

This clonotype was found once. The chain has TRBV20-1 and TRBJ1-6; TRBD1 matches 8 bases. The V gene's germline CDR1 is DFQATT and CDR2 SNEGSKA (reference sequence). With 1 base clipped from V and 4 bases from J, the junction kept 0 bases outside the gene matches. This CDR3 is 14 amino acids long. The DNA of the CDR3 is TGCAGTGCTAGAGGACAGGGGTATAATTCACCCCTCCACTTT. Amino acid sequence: CSARGQGYNSPLHF.

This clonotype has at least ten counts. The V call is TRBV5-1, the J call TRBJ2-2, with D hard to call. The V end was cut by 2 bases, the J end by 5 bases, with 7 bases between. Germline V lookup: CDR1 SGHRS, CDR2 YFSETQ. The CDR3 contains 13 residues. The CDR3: CASSFGRTGELFF. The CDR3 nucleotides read TGCGCCAGCAGCTTCGGGCGTACCGGGGAGCTGTTTTTT.

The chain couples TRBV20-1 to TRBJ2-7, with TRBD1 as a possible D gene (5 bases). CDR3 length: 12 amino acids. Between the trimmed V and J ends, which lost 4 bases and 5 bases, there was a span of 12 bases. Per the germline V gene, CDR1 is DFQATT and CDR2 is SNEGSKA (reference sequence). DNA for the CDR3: TGCAGTGCTACCGACAGTTCCAACGAGCAGTACTTC. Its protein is CSATDSSNEQYF.

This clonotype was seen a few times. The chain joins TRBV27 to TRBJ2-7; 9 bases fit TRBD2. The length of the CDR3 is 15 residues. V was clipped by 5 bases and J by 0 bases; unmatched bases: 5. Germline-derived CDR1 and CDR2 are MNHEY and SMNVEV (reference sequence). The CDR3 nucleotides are TGTGCCAGCAGTCTCAGACTAGCGGCCTCCTACGAGCAGTACTTC. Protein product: CASSLRLAASYEQYF.

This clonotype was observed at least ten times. CDR3 nucleotides: TGTGCCAGCAGTTTATTAGGGAGGGAGCAGTACTTC. It yields the protein CASSLLGREQYF. This chain uses TRBV28 with TRBJ2-7; D perhaps matches TRBD2 (6 bases). Trimming shortened V by 1 base and J by 7 bases, and 8 bases separated the two germline ends. This CDR3 spans 12 amino acids. Germline V gene lookup returns CDR1 MDHEN and CDR2 SYDVKM.

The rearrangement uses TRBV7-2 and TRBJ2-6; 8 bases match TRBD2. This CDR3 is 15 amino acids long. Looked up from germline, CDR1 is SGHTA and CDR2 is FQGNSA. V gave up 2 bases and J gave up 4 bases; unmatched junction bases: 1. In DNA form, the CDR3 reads TGTGCCAGCAGCTTAAGCGGGGGAGGGGCCAACGTCCTGACTTTC. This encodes CASSLSGGGANVLTF.

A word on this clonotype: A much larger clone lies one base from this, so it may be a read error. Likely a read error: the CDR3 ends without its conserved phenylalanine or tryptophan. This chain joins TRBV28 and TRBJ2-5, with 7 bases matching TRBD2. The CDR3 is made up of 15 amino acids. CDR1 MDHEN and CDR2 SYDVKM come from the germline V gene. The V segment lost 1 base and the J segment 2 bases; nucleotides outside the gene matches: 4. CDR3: CASSLSGGSQETQYL. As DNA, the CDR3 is TGTGCCAGCAGTTTATCGGGGGGTAGTCAAGAGACCCAGTACCTC.

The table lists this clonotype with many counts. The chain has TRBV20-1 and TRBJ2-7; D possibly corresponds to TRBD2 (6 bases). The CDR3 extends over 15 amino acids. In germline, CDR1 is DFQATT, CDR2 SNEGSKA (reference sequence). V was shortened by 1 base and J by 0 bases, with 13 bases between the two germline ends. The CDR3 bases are TGCAGTGCTAGAGTGTCAGGGAGGAGCTCCTACGAGCAGTACTTC. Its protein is CSARVSGRSSYEQYF.